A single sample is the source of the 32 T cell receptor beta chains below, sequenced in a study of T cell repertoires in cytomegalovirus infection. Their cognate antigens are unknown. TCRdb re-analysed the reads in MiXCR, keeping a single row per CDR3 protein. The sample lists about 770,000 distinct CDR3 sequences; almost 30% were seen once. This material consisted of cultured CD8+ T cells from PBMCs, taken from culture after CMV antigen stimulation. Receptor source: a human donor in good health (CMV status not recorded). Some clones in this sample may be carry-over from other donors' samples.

The CDR3: CASSVGLAERTDTQYF. In DNA, the CDR3 is TGTGCCAGCAGCGTAGGGCTAGCCGAACGCACAGATACGCAGTATTTT. The chain couples TRBV9 to TRBJ2-3; perhaps TRBD2 as D (5 bases). Trimming shortened V by 0 bases and J by 1 base, and 12 bases separated the two germline ends. Germline loops: CDR1 SGDLS, CDR2 YYNGEE. The CDR3 is made up of 16 amino acids. The full variable domain, in which reference TRBV9 and TRBJ2-3 provide the parts outside the CDR3, is DSGVTQTPKHLITATGQRVTLRCSPRSGDLSVYWYQQSLDQGLQFLIQYYNGEERAKGNILERFSAQQFPDLHSELNLSSLELGDSALYFCASSVGLAERTDTQYFGPGTRLTVL.

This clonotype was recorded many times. The CDR3 DNA reads as TGTGCCATCAGTTTCGATCCTAAAACAGGATCGAACACTGAAGCTTTCTTT. Its translation is CAISFDPKTGSNTEAFF. This chain links TRBV10-3 with TRBJ1-1; D perhaps matches TRBD1 (5 bases). Germline V gene lookup returns CDR1 ENHRY and CDR2 SYGVKD. Trimming shortened V by 5 bases and J by 1 base, and 20 bases separated the two germline ends. CDR3 length equals 17 residues.

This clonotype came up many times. This CDR3 reads CASSLGPGQGETGANVLTF. The CDR3, as DNA: TGTGCCAGCAGCTTAGGCCCGGGACAGGGTGAAACTGGGGCCAACGTCCTGACTTTC. The chain links TRBV7-6 to TRBJ2-6; 9 nucleotides match TRBD1. From germline, CDR1 is SGHVS and CDR2 FNYEAQ. After removal of 1 base from V and 2 bases from J, the junction contained 9 bases not matched to a gene. This CDR3 has 19 residues.

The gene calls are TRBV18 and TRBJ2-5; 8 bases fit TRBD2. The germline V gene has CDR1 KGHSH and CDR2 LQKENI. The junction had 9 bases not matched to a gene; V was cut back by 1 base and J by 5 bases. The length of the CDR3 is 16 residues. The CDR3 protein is CASSPLGGGLRETQYF. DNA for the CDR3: TGTGCCAGCTCACCACTCGGCGGGGGGCTCCGGGAGACCCAGTACTTC.

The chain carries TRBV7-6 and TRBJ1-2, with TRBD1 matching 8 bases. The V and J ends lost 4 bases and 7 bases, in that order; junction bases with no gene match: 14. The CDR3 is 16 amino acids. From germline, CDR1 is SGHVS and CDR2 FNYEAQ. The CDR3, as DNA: TGTGCCAGCAGCTCTCCCAGGGACAGGCCCTACCTTGGCTACACCTTC. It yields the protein CASSSPRDRPYLGYTF.

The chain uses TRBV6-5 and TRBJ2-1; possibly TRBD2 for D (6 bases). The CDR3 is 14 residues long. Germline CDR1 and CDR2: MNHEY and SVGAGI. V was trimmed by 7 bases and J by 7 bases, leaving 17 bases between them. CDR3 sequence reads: CASKLLEAGNEQFF. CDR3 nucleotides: TGTGCCAGCAAGCTTCTCGAAGCGGGTAATGAGCAGTTCTTC.

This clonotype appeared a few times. Here the CDR3 reads CASSLDGGKTEAFF. CDR3 sequence (DNA): TGTGCCAGCAGTTTGGACGGGGGCAAGACTGAAGCTTTCTTT. The chain has TRBV12-3 or TRBV12-4 and TRBJ1-1; D possibly corresponds to TRBD1 (6 bases). V was clipped by 3 bases and J by 5 bases, with 13 bases between them. This CDR3 is built from 14 residues.

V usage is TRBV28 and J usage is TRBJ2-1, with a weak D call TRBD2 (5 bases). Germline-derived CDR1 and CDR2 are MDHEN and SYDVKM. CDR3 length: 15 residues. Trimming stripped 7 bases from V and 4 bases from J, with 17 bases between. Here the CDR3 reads CASTTKVTRYNEQFF. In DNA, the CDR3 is TGTGCCAGCACCACGAAAGTAACTAGATACAATGAGCAGTTCTTC. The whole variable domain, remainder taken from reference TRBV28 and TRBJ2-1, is DVKVTQSSRYLVKRTGEKVFLECVQDMDHENMFWYRQDPGLGLRLIYFSYDVKMKEKGDIPEGYSVSREKKERFSLILESASTNQTSMYLCASTTKVTRYNEQFFGPGTRLTVL.

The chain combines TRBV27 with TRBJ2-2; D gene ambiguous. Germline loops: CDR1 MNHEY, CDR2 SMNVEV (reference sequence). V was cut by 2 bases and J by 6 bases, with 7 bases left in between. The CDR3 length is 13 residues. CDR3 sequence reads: CASSLGSSGELFF. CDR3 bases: TGTGCCAGCAGTTTAGGTAGCTCCGGGGAGCTGTTTTTT.

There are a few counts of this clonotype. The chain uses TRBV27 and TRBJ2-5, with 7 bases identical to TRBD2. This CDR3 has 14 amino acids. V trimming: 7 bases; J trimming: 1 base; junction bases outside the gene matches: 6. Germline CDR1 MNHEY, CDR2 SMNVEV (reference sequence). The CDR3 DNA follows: TGTGCCAGCACCCAGACGGGGGGCCAAGAGACCCAGTACTTC. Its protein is CASTQTGGQETQYF.

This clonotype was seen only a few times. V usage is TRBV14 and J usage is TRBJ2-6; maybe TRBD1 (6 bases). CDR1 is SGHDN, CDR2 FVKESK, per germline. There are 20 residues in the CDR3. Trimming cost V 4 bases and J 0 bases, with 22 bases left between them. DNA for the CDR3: TGTGCCAGCAGCCTCAAAAGTACGGGACAAGTCTTCTCTGGGGCCAACGTCCTGACTTTC. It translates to CASSLKSTGQVFSGANVLTF.

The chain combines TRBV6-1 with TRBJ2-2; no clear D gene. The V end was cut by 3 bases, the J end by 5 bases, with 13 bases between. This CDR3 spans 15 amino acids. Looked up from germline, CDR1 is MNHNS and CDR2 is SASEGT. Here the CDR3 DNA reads TGTGCCAGCAGTGAGATGACCTTTAAGACCGGGGAGCTGTTTTTT. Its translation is CASSEMTFKTGELFF.

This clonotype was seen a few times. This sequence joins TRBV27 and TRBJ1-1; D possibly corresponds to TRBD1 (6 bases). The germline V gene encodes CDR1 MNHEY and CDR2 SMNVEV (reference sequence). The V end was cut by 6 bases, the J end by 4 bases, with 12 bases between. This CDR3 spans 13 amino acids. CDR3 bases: TGTGCCAGCAGCCTTGACAGGAGCACTGAAGCTTTCTTT. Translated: CASSLDRSTEAFF.

The CDR3 DNA is TGTGCCAGCAGTGAATTAGGGGGGGCTATGTACAATGAGCAGTTCTTC. It codes for CASSELGGAMYNEQFF. This sequence joins TRBV2 and TRBJ2-1; D possibly corresponds to TRBD2 (7 bases). Between the trimmed V and J ends, which lost 2 bases and 4 bases, there was a span of 15 bases. This CDR3 has 16 residues. CDR1 and CDR2 (germline): SNHLY, FYNNEI.

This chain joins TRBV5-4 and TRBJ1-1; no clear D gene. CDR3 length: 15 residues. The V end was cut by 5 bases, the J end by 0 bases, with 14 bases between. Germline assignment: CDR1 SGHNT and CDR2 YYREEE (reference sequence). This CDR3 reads CASRPIGRMNTEAFF. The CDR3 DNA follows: TGTGCCAGCAGACCCATAGGACGAATGAACACTGAAGCTTTCTTT.

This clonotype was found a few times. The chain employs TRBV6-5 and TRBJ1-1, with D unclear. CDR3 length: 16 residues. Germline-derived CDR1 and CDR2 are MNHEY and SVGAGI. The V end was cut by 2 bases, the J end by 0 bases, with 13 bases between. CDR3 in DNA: TGTGCCAGCAGTTACACCCTCGCGGGGTTGAACACTGAAGCTTTCTTT. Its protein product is CASSYTLAGLNTEAFF.

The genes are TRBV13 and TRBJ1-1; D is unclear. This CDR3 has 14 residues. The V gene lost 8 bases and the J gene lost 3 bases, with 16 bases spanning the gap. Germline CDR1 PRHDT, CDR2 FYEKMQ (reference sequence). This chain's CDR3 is CASLTWGFHTEAFF. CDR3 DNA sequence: TGTGCCAGCCTGACTTGGGGTTTCCACACTGAAGCTTTCTTT.

The CDR3 protein is CATSDRQGIGELFF. The CDR3 DNA is TGTGCCACCAGTGACCGACAGGGAATCGGGGAGCTGTTTTTT. The chain recombines TRBV24-1 with TRBJ2-2; the match to TRBD1 covers 7 bases. Germline CDR1 and CDR2: KGHDR and SFDVKD. After removal of 4 bases from V and 7 bases from J, the junction contained 5 bases not matched to a gene. There are 14 residues in the CDR3.

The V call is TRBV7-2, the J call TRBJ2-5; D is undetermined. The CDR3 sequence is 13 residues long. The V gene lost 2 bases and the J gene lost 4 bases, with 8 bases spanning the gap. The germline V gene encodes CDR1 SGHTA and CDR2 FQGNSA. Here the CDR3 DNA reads TGTGCCAGCAGCTTAAGTAGTGGAGAGACCCAGTACTTC. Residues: CASSLSSGETQYF.

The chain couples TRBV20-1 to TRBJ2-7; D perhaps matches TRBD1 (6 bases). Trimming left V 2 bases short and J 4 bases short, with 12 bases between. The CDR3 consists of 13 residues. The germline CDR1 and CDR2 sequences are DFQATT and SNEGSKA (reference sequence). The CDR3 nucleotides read TGCAGTGCTAGACTCCGGGACAATTACGAGCAGTACTTC. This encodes CSARLRDNYEQYF.

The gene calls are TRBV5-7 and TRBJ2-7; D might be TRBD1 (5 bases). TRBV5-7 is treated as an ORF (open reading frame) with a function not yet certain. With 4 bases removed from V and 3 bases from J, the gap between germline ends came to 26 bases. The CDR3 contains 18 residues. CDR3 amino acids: CASSATAGHHPANYEQYF. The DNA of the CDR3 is TGTGCCAGCAGCGCTACGGCCGGACACCATCCTGCAAACTACGAGCAGTACTTC.

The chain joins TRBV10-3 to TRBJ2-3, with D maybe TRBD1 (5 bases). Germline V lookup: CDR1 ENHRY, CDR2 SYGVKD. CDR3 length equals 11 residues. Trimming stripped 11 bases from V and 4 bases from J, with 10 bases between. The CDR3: CALGAADTQYF. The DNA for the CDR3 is TGTGCCTTAGGGGCGGCAGATACGCAGTATTTT.

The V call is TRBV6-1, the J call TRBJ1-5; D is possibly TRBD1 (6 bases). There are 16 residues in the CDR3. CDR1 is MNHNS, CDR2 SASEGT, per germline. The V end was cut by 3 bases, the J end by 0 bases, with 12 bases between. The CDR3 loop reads CASSETKGGSNQPQHF. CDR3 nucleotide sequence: TGTGCCAGCAGTGAGACGAAGGGGGGTAGCAATCAGCCCCAGCATTTT.

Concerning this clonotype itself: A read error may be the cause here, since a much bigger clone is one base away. CDR3 in DNA: TGTGCCAGCAGCGCCGGGACAGGGAGCGAAACCGGGGAGCTGTTTTTT. Translation: CASSAGTGSETGELFF. The J gene is TRBJ2-2, the V gene TRBV6-5, with TRBD1 matching over 9 bases. This CDR3 is 16 amino acids long. The V segment lost 6 bases and the J segment 5 bases; nucleotides outside the gene matches: 10. The germline V gene encodes CDR1 MNHEY and CDR2 SVGAGI.

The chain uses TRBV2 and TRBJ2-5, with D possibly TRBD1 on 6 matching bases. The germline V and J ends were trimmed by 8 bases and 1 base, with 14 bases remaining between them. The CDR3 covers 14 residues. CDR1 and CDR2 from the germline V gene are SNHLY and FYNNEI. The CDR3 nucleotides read TGTGCCAGCTACCCAAAAGGGGGCCAAGAGACCCAGTACTTC. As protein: CASYPKGGQETQYF.

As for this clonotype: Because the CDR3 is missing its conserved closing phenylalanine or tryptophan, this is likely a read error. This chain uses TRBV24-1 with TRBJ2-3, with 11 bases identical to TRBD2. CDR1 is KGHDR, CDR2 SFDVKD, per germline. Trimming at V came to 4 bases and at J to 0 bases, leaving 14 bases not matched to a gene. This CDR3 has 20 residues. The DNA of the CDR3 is TGTGCCACCAGTGACTCCGATCCCTCTAGCGGGGGGCCCAGCACAGATACGCAGTATTAT. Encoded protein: CATSDSDPSSGGPSTDTQYY.

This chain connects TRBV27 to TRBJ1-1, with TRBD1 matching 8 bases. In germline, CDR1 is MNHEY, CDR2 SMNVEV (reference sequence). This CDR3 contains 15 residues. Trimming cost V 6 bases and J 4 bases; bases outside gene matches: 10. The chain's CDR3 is CASRALEQGVTEAFF. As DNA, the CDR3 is TGTGCCAGCAGGGCGTTAGAACAGGGGGTCACTGAAGCTTTCTTT.

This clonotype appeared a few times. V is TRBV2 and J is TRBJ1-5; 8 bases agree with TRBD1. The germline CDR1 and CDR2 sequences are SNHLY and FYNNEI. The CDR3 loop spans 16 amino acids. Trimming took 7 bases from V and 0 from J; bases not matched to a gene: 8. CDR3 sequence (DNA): TGTGCCAGCACCGGACAGGGTTCCTATAGCAATCAGCCCCAGCATTTT. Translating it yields CASTGQGSYSNQPQHF.

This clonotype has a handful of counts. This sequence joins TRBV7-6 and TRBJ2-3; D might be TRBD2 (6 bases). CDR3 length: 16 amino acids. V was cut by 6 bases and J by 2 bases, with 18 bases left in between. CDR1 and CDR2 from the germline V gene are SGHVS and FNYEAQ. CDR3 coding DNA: TGTGCCAGCAGAGCAGACCTCGGAGGGGTCACAGATACGCAGTATTTT. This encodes CASRADLGGVTDTQYF.

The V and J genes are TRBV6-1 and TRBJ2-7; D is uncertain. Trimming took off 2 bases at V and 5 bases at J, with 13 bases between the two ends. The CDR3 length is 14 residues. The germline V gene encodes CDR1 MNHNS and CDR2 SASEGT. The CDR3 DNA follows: TGTGCCAGCAGTGAATTGGCCCTGAAGGACGAGCAGTACTTC. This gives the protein CASSELALKDEQYF.

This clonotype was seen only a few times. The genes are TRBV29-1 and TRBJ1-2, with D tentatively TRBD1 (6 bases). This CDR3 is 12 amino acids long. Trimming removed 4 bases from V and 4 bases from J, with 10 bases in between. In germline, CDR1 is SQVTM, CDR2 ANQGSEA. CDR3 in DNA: TGCAGCGTTGTCGGGGGCCCCTATGGCTACACCTTC. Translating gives CSVVGGPYGYTF. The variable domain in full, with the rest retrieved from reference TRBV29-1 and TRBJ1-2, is SAVISQKPSRDICQRGTSLTIQCQVDSQVTMMFWYRQQPGQSLTLIATANQGSEATYESGFVIDKFPISRPNLTFSTLTVSNMSPEDSSIYLCSVVGGPYGYTFGSGTRLTVV.

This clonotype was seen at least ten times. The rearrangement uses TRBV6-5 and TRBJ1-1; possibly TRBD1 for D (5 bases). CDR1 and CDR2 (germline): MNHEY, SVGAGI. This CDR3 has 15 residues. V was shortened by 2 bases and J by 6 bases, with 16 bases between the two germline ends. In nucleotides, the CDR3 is TGTGCCAGCAGTTACGACCCCCGGGGGAGGGCTGAAGCTTTCTTT. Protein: CASSYDPRGRAEAFF.